A single sample is the source of the 19 T cell receptor beta chains below, sequenced in a study of resident and recirculating memory T cells in vitiligo. Generated by immunoSEQ multiplex PCR, the TCRdb table keeps only in-frame clones and is missing some. Of tens of thousands of clones listed, roughly nine tenths are singletons. The material sequenced was blood. These receptors were collected from a male donor with vitiligo.

This chain uses TRBV5-1 with TRBJ1-2; D remains ambiguous. V lost 4 bases, J lost 6 bases, and 10 bases lay in between. The CDR3 extends over 12 amino acids. Germline CDR1 and CDR2: SGHRS and YFSETQ. The CDR3 loop is CASSLDGHGYTF. The CDR3 DNA is TGCGCCAGCAGCCTGGACGGTCATGGCTACACCTTC.

The chain is built from TRBV27 and TRBJ2-3, with 8 positions matching TRBD2. Trimming at V came to 2 bases and at J to 1 base, leaving 11 bases not matched to a gene. The CDR3 is made up of 18 amino acids. Germline V gives CDR1 MNHEY, CDR2 SMNVEV (reference sequence). The CDR3 spells CASSLTPRSSGRTDTQYF. CDR3 DNA sequence: TGTGCCAGCAGTTTAACCCCCCGGTCTAGCGGGCGCACAGATACGCAGTATTTT.

The rearrangement joins TRBV6-5 to TRBJ2-7, with 11 bases aligning to TRBD1. The CDR3 consists of 14 residues. The germline CDR1 and CDR2 sequences are MNHEY and SVGAGI. V dropped 7 bases and J dropped 4; count of bases not matched to a gene: 6. CDR3 loop: CASKVGTGGYEQYF. The DNA of the CDR3 is TGTGCCAGCAAGGTTGGGACAGGGGGATACGAGCAGTACTTC.

The rearrangement links TRBV28 to TRBJ1-5; D possibly corresponds to TRBD1 (5 bases). Trimming took off 6 bases at V and 0 bases at J, with 21 bases between the two ends. Germline loops: CDR1 MDHEN, CDR2 SYDVKM. The CDR3 loop spans 18 amino acids. CDR3 DNA sequence: TGTGCCAGCAGCCCCTCCGACAGTACACTCTATAGCAATCAGCCCCAGCATTTT. This sequence encodes CASSPSDSTLYSNQPQHF.

V is TRBV7-9 and J is TRBJ1-4, with TRBD1 matching 10 bases. This CDR3 has 14 residues. Germline V gene sequence: CDR1 SEHNR, CDR2 FQNEAQ (reference sequence). Losses at the gene ends were 4 bases for V and 7 bases for J; bases not matched to a gene: 3. The CDR3 loop is CASSSTGGVEKLFF. The CDR3 nucleotides are TGTGCCAGCAGCTCGACAGGGGGCGTTGAAAAACTGTTTTTT.

The J gene is TRBJ2-3, the V gene TRBV5-5, with D unresolved. Trimming pared 6 bases from V and 3 bases from J, leaving 17 bases between. The germline V gene has CDR1 SGHKS and CDR2 YYEKEE (reference sequence). CDR3 length: 15 residues. The CDR3 here is CASKMVSHRTDTQYF. CDR3 coding DNA: TGTGCCAGCAAGATGGTGTCCCATCGGACAGATACGCAGTATTTT. The full variable domain, completed using reference TRBV5-5 and TRBJ2-3, is DAGVTQSPTHLIKTRGQQVTLRCSPISGHKSVSWYQQVLGQGPQFIFQYYEKEERGRGNFPDRFSARQFPNYSSELNVNALLLGDSALYLCASKMVSHRTDTQYFGPGTRLTVL.

The chain links TRBV7-8 to TRBJ2-2; 10 bases are shared with TRBD2. Germline CDR1 is SGHVS and CDR2 is FQNEAQ. After removal of 3 bases from V and 8 bases from J, the junction contained 12 bases not matched to a gene. The CDR3 is 17 residues long. In DNA form, the CDR3 reads TGTGCCAGCAGCTTCGGGCTAGCGGGAGTCCTGACTGGGGAGCTGTTTTTT. It yields the protein CASSFGLAGVLTGELFF.

The V call is TRBV7-3, the J call TRBJ2-2; 7 nucleotides line up with TRBD2. J gave up 1 base and V 6 bases, and 5 bases lay outside the gene matches. Germline loops: CDR1 SGHTA, CDR2 FQGTGA. This CDR3 contains 15 residues. CDR3 residues: CASRRASGNTGELFF. The CDR3 nucleotides read TGTGCCAGCAGAAGGGCTAGCGGGAACACCGGGGAGCTGTTTTTT.

The chain recombines TRBV29-1 with TRBJ2-3; 10 nucleotides agree with TRBD2. J gave up 6 bases and V 6 bases, and 12 bases lay outside the gene matches. Germline V gene sequence: CDR1 SQVTM, CDR2 ANQGSEA. This CDR3 region has 15 residues. CDR3 coding DNA: TGCAGCGTAGCCACTAGCGGGACCCGGATGGATACGCAGTATTTT. This gives the protein CSVATSGTRMDTQYF.

V usage is TRBV28 and J usage is TRBJ2-2, with 10 bases matching TRBD1. V lost 6 bases, J lost 5 bases, and 15 bases stayed unmatched. Germline V CDR1 and CDR2: MDHEN, SYDVKM. CDR3 size: 18 residues. The DNA for the CDR3 is TGTGCCAGCAGCTCGGGACAGGGGCCTTGGGGGGAGACCGGGGAGCTGTTTTTT. Protein product: CASSSGQGPWGETGELFF. The full variable domain, completed using reference TRBV28 and TRBJ2-2, is DVKVTQSSRYLVKRTGEKVFLECVQDMDHENMFWYRQDPGLGLRLIYFSYDVKMKEKGDIPEGYSVSREKKERFSLILESASTNQTSMYLCASSSGQGPWGETGELFFGEGSRLTVL.

The chain is built from TRBV5-5 and TRBJ2-7, with TRBD1 matching 10 bases. J gave up 5 bases and V 7 bases, and 9 bases lay outside the gene matches. The CDR3 loop spans 14 amino acids. Germline CDR1 and CDR2: SGHKS and YYEKEE (reference sequence). CDR3 DNA sequence: TGTGCCAGCCACTTGGGGACAGGGGACGACGAGCAGTACTTC. It is translated as CASHLGTGDDEQYF.

The chain employs TRBV25-1 and TRBJ1-1, with a tentative D call TRBD1 (5 bases). Germline assignment: CDR1 MGHDK and CDR2 SYGVNS. There are 16 residues in the CDR3. Deletions cut 2 bases from V and 3 bases from J, with 16 bases between. CDR3 in DNA: TGTGCCAGCAGTGAAGGGGGGTTGGGGTCGTACACTGAAGCTTTCTTT. Its translation: CASSEGGLGSYTEAFF. Full variable domain (rest looked up from reference TRBV25-1 and TRBJ1-1): EADIYQTPRYLVIGTGKKITLECSQTMGHDKMYWYQQDPGMELHLIHYSYGVNSTEKGDLSSESTVSRIRTEHFPLTLESARPSHTSQYLCASSEGGLGSYTEAFFGQGTRLTVV.

The chain is built from TRBV7-3 and TRBJ2-1, with TRBD2 matching 7 bases. Losses at the gene ends were 0 bases for V and 2 bases for J; bases not matched to a gene: 1. Germline CDR1 and CDR2: SGHTA and FQGTGA. The CDR3 runs 15 residues. The CDR3 nucleotides are TGTGCCAGCAGCTTAACGGGAGGGCCCTACAATGAGCAGTTCTTC. Its protein is CASSLTGGPYNEQFF.

The CDR3 DNA reads as TGTGCCAGTATTAGCGGACAGGGGGCCCCTGAAGCTTTCTTT. Amino acids: CASISGQGAPEAFF. The rearrangement links TRBV19 to TRBJ1-1; 11 nucleotides match TRBD1. Germline CDR1 LNHDA, CDR2 SQIVND (reference sequence). CDR3 size: 14 residues. The V segment lost 7 bases and the J segment 6 bases; nucleotides outside the gene matches: 7.

The rearrangement joins TRBV23-1 to TRBJ2-1; perhaps TRBD2 as D (6 bases). TRBV23-1 is an open reading frame, and its role is uncertain. V was trimmed by 4 bases and J by 1 base, leaving 17 bases between them. The CDR3 consists of 17 residues. The CDR3 here is CASSPKTGDGSYNEQFF. For the CDR3, the DNA is TGCGCCAGCAGTCCCAAAACGGGGGATGGGTCCTACAATGAGCAGTTCTTC.

The V gene is TRBV7-2, the J gene TRBJ1-1; possible D gene TRBD1, 6 bases. Looked up from germline, CDR1 is SGHTA and CDR2 is FQGNSA. Trimming removed 5 bases from V and 11 bases from J, with 15 bases in between. The CDR3 sequence is 12 residues long. DNA of the CDR3: TGTGCCAGCAGCCCAGACAGGCTCCTTGCTTTCTTT. It yields the protein CASSPDRLLAFF.

V and J are TRBV10-3 and TRBJ2-2; no firm D call. Germline CDR1 is ENHRY and CDR2 is SYGVKD. V shed 2 bases and J shed 1 base, with 2 bases lying between them. The CDR3 is 13 residues long. The CDR3 loop reads CAISERNTGELFF. The CDR3 DNA reads as TGTGCCATCAGTGAGCGGAACACCGGGGAGCTGTTTTTT.

The CDR3 DNA reads TGTGCCAGCAGCAAAGGGGTGGGCTCTGATAGTTACGAGCAGTACTTC. It translates to CASSKGVGSDSYEQYF. The rearrangement links TRBV21-1 to TRBJ2-7; TRBD1 is the table's D call and was not checked against the DNA. TRBV21-1 is noted as a pseudogene. The CDR3 extends over 16 amino acids.

V and J are TRBV7-2 and TRBJ2-3, with TRBD2 matching 11 bases. The trim removed 1 base at V and 2 bases at J, leaving 8 bases unmatched. The CDR3 is 18 residues long. The V gene's germline CDR1 is SGHTA and CDR2 FQGNSA. CDR3 sequence: CASSLGGVAGGYTDTQYF. The CDR3 bases are TGTGCCAGCAGCTTAGGGGGAGTAGCGGGAGGGTACACAGATACGCAGTATTTT.